Below, 32 T cell receptor beta chains from the same sample are listed, as sequenced in a study of cytomegalovirus exposure and HLA in healthy donors. PCR primers comprised 60 Vbeta and 13 Jbeta primers. Method: immunoSEQ multiplex PCR; TCRdb's copy keeps in-frame clones and lacks some. The top ten clones hold less than 3% of a sample with tens of thousands of clones, about four fifths of them seen once. Sequenced sample: PBMCs. The receptors derive from a woman in her 30s in good health and CMV-seronegative.

The rearrangement joins TRBV14 to TRBJ2-7; a possible D gene is TRBD1 (5 bases). The CDR3 is 16 residues long. The V end was cut by 1 base, the J end by 2 bases, with 15 bases between. The germline V gene has CDR1 SGHDN and CDR2 FVKESK. CDR3 in DNA: TGTGCCAGCAGCCAAGTTCAGGGCCCGCCTCCCTACGAGCAGTACTTC. Encoded protein: CASSQVQGPPPYEQYF.

This clone was observed a handful of times. The chain joins TRBV2 to TRBJ2-4, with a weak D call TRBD1 (5 bases). Trimming stripped 6 bases from V and 3 bases from J, with 12 bases between. Germline V CDR1 and CDR2: SNHLY, FYNNEI. The CDR3 runs 14 residues. CDR3 residues: CASRTDISKNIQYF. The CDR3 DNA sequence: TGTGCCAGCAGGACGGACATAAGCAAAAACATTCAGTACTTC.

The chain joins TRBV5-4 to TRBJ2-5, with a weak D call TRBD2 (5 bases). Per germline, CDR1 SGHNT and CDR2 YYREEE (reference sequence). This CDR3 has 14 residues. The germline V and J ends were trimmed by 1 base and 0 bases, with 7 bases remaining between them. CDR3 protein: CASSLTRDQETQYF. In DNA form, the CDR3 reads TGTGCCAGCAGCTTGACGAGGGACCAAGAGACCCAGTACTTC.

The genes are TRBV6-1 and TRBJ1-2, with D uncertain. Trimming stripped 5 bases from V and 4 bases from J, with 17 bases between. Germline V gives CDR1 MNHNS, CDR2 SASEGT. The CDR3 is 15 residues long. CDR3 bases: TGTGCCAGCAGTCCCGGGATAGGGCAAGGCTATGGCTACACCTTC. Its protein product is CASSPGIGQGYGYTF.

The chain carries TRBV10-2 and TRBJ1-5, with a tentative D call TRBD1 (6 bases). CDR1 and CDR2 from the germline V gene are WSHSY and SAAADI. V lost 0 bases, J lost 2 bases, and 11 bases lay in between. The CDR3 runs to 16 residues. The CDR3 DNA sequence: TGCGCCAGCAGTGAGTCCAGCAGGGGAGGCAATCAGCCCCAGCATTTT. This translates into CASSESSRGGNQPQHF.

The rearrangement joins TRBV15 to TRBJ1-4; D gene uncertain. The CDR3 length is 14 residues. Germline loops: CDR1 LNHNV, CDR2 YYDKDF (reference sequence). The V and J ends lost 6 bases and 3 bases respectively, with 11 bases between them. CDR3 region: CATRVDKANEKLFF. The CDR3 coding sequence is TGTGCCACCAGGGTTGACAAAGCTAATGAAAAACTGTTTTTT.

This sequence joins TRBV19 and TRBJ1-2, with D maybe TRBD1 (5 bases). V shed 3 bases and J shed 0 bases, with 11 bases lying between them. Germline loops: CDR1 LNHDA, CDR2 SQIVND (reference sequence). The CDR3 spans 15 residues. The CDR3 loop is CASSIEDTANYGYTF. CDR3 DNA: TGTGCCAGTAGTATTGAGGACACCGCTAACTATGGCTACACCTTC. Variable domain in full (rest from reference TRBV19 and TRBJ1-2): DGGITQSPKYLFRKEGQNVTLSCEQNLNHDAMYWYRQDPGQGLRLIYYSQIVNDFQKGDIAEGYSVSREKKESFPLTVTSAQKNPTAFYLCASSIEDTANYGYTFGSGTRLTVV.

The V call is TRBV27, the J call TRBJ2-1; TRBD1 is a possible D gene (6 bases). The CDR3 runs 15 residues. Between the trimmed V and J ends, which lost 5 bases and 5 bases, there was a span of 16 bases. Germline CDR1 reads MNHEY; CDR2 reads SMNVEV (reference sequence). CDR3 DNA: TGTGCCAGCAGTCCGCCATACAGGGCACACAATGAGCAGTTCTTC. It encodes CASSPPYRAHNEQFF.

The chain couples TRBV6-1 to TRBJ1-1, with D possibly TRBD1 on 5 matching bases. Germline V CDR1 and CDR2: MNHNS, SASEGT. The CDR3 runs to 16 residues. V lost 3 bases and J 3 bases, leaving 17 bases between the germline ends. The CDR3 sequence: CASSDGPDTRYTEAFF. The CDR3 DNA reads as TGTGCCAGCAGTGATGGCCCGGACACCCGCTACACTGAAGCTTTCTTT.

The J gene is TRBJ1-2, the V gene TRBV5-6, with TRBD1 identical over 11 bases. Germline CDR1 reads SGHDT; CDR2 reads YYEEEE. The CDR3 covers 17 residues. J was trimmed by 4 bases and V by 1 base; bases with no gene match: 9. The CDR3 coding sequence is TGTGCCAGCAGCTTGAGGCCGGGACAGGGGGGGAGCTATGGCTACACCTTC. Residues: CASSLRPGQGGSYGYTF.

Only one count was recorded for this clone. This chain uses TRBV28 with TRBJ2-1; 8 positions agree with TRBD2. There are 15 residues in the CDR3. The germline V gene encodes CDR1 MDHEN and CDR2 SYDVKM. The J segment lost 7 bases and the V segment lost 8 bases, leaving 13 bases of the junction unmatched. Here the CDR3 DNA reads TGTGCCAGCCTACTAAGACGGGGGGGTAGAAATGAGCAGTTCTTC. Translation: CASLLRRGGRNEQFF.

This rearrangement joins TRBV19 to TRBJ1-5; TRBD1 matches 7 bases. CDR1 and CDR2 (germline): LNHDA, SQIVND (reference sequence). This CDR3 comprises 17 residues. The trim removed 1 base at V and 0 bases at J, leaving 6 bases unmatched. CDR3 DNA sequence: TGTGCCAGTAGTATAGCAGGGGGACAGTATAGCAATCAGCCCCAGCATTTT. Protein product: CASSIAGGQYSNQPQHF. Combining the CDR3 with reference TRBV19 and TRBJ1-5 gives the whole variable domain DGGITQSPKYLFRKEGQNVTLSCEQNLNHDAMYWYRQDPGQGLRLIYYSQIVNDFQKGDIAEGYSVSREKKESFPLTVTSAQKNPTAFYLCASSIAGGQYSNQPQHFGDGTRLSIL.

The chain uses TRBV28 and TRBJ1-6; D might be TRBD1 (5 bases). Germline V gene sequence: CDR1 MDHEN, CDR2 SYDVKM. V gave up 3 bases and J gave up 11 bases, with 11 bases separating them. This CDR3 has 13 residues. CDR3 sequence reads: CASSLPGGTPLHF. The CDR3 coding sequence is TGTGCCAGCAGTTTGCCTGGGGGGACACCCCTCCACTTT.

The V gene is TRBV12-5, the J gene TRBJ1-2; a possible D gene is TRBD1 (5 bases). Germline V CDR1 and CDR2: LGHNT, FRNRAP. There are 14 residues in the CDR3. The ends were cut back, 7 bases at V and 4 bases at J, with 16 bases in the middle. The CDR3 region has the DNA TGTGCTAGTGCCCGGGGGGTTTCGGGCTATGGCTACACCTTC. The encoded protein is CASARGVSGYGYTF.

The chain joins TRBV11-3 to TRBJ1-1; D is possibly TRBD1 (6 bases). Trimming cost V 6 bases and J 3 bases, with 20 bases left between them. In germline, CDR1 is SGHNT, CDR2 YENEEA. The CDR3 is 16 residues long. DNA for the CDR3: TGTGCCAGCAGACTGAGAGGTCGGGGGGCGGACACTGAAGCTTTCTTT. Its translation is CASRLRGRGADTEAFF.

In its sample, this clone was seen a few times. The V gene is TRBV11-2, the J gene TRBJ2-7; TRBD2 aligns across 9 bases. J lost 4 bases, V lost 3 bases, and 7 bases had no gene match. Germline V gene lookup returns CDR1 SGHAT and CDR2 FQNNGV. There are 15 residues in the CDR3. The CDR3 here is CASSFKTSGAYEQYF. CDR3 sequence (DNA): TGTGCCAGCAGCTTCAAGACTAGCGGTGCTTACGAGCAGTACTTC.

The rearrangement uses TRBV29-1 and TRBJ2-7, with D possibly being TRBD1 (5 bases). CDR3 length equals 14 residues. V was shortened by 1 base and J by 0 bases, with 10 bases between the two germline ends. CDR1 and CDR2 from the germline V gene are SQVTM and ANQGSEA. The CDR3 protein is CSVEGQGSSYEQYF. CDR3 sequence (DNA): TGCAGCGTTGAAGGGCAGGGTAGCTCCTACGAGCAGTACTTC.

This clone has just a few counts. The chain has TRBV5-1 and TRBJ2-5; 10 bases are shared with TRBD2. There are 14 residues in the CDR3. The germline CDR1 and CDR2 sequences are SGHRS and YFSETQ. V trimming: 7 bases; J trimming: 5 bases; junction bases outside the gene matches: 8. The CDR3 coding sequence is TGCGCCAGCGGCACAAATAGCGGGGGGGAGACCCAGTACTTC. Residues: CASGTNSGGETQYF.

As for this clone: The CDR3 ends on some other residue instead of the conserved phenylalanine or tryptophan, so this is likely a read error. Because the CDR3's place on the DNA is in doubt, the DNA is left out and the CDR3 is given as listed by TCRdb. This sequence joins TRBV7-9 and TRBJ2-7; the table's D call of TRBD2 was not tested on the DNA. A total of 11 residues make up the CDR3, ends included. The V gene's germline CDR1 is SEHNR and CDR2 FQNEAQ (reference sequence). The CDR3 here is CASSLGGTSAL.

This chain connects TRBV18 to TRBJ1-3; 7 bases fit TRBD1. CDR3 length: 16 amino acids. Germline-derived CDR1 and CDR2 are KGHSH and LQKENI. The V gene end was trimmed by 3 bases and the J gene end by 4 bases; junction bases not matched to a gene: 9. This CDR3 is CASSPLPLDRGNTIYF. DNA for the CDR3: TGTGCCAGCTCACCCCTTCCCTTGGACAGGGGAAACACCATATATTTT.

This chain uses TRBV4-3 with TRBJ1-2, with TRBD1 identical over 8 bases. The CDR3 consists of 17 residues. Germline CDR1 LGHNA, CDR2 YSLEER. Germline trimming cut 2 bases from V and 8 bases from J; bases unmatched to any gene: 16. As DNA, the CDR3 is TGCGCCAGCAGCCAAATCTCTCCGGGACAGGAAGGTGACGGCTACACCTTC. Translated, it gives CASSQISPGQEGDGYTF.

The chain carries TRBV4-1 and TRBJ2-7; D perhaps matches TRBD2 (6 bases). V lost 1 base and J lost 1, with 26 bases in between. CDR1 is MGHRA and CDR2 is YSYEKL in the germline V gene. The CDR3 covers 20 residues. CDR3 amino acids: CASSQVAQVRYSAGSYEQYF. CDR3 DNA: TGCGCCAGCAGCCAAGTAGCCCAGGTTCGGTATTCCGCGGGGTCCTACGAGCAGTACTTC.

This chain links TRBV7-2 with TRBJ1-6; D is uncertain. Looked up from germline, CDR1 is SGHTA and CDR2 is FQGNSA. The CDR3 is 12 residues long. Trimming left V 3 bases short and J 6 bases short, with 3 bases between. CDR3 protein: CASSFSNSPLHF. The CDR3 coding sequence is TGTGCCAGCAGCTTCAGTAATTCACCCCTCCACTTT.

This chain joins TRBV7-9 and TRBJ2-7, with 8 bases lining up with TRBD1. The V segment lost 5 bases and the J segment 2 bases; nucleotides outside the gene matches: 8. The germline gives CDR1 SEHNR, CDR2 FQNEAQ (reference sequence). There are 15 residues in the CDR3. CDR3 region: CASSTTGTGPYEQYF. CDR3 sequence (DNA): TGTGCCAGCAGCACTACCGGGACAGGTCCCTACGAGCAGTACTTC.

This chain links TRBV19 with TRBJ1-4; D perhaps matches TRBD1 (6 bases). Germline CDR1 is LNHDA and CDR2 is SQIVND (reference sequence). The V gene lost 7 bases and the J gene lost 2 bases, with 8 bases spanning the gap. The CDR3 contains 13 residues. The CDR3 is CASKGVTNEKLFF. The CDR3 bases are TGTGCCAGTAAGGGGGTGACTAATGAAAAACTGTTTTTT.

V gene TRBV19 combines with J gene TRBJ1-1, with a possible D match to TRBD1 (6 bases). CDR1 LNHDA and CDR2 SQIVND come from the germline V gene (reference sequence). The V end lost 1 base, the J end lost 3 bases, and 18 bases lay between the germline ends. The CDR3 consists of 17 residues. The CDR3 DNA sequence: TGTGCCAGTAGTATAGGGACAGAAGGATCCTCTTACACTGAAGCTTTCTTT. It encodes CASSIGTEGSSYTEAFF.

Points on this clone: The junction departs from the called germline gene at one end, perhaps through a read error. The chain combines TRBV16 with TRBJ1-2; 8 nucleotides align to TRBD1. From germline, CDR1 is KGHSY and CDR2 FQNENV. The CDR3 contains 15 residues. CDR3 DNA sequence: TGTGCCAGCAGCCAATCTAATCAGGGGGCCGGTGGCCACACCTTC. As protein: CASSQSNQGAGGHTF. The variable domain in full, completed from reference TRBV16 and TRBJ1-2, reads GEEVAQTPKHLVRGEGQKAKLYCAPIKGHSYVFWYQQVLKNEFKFLISFQNENVFDETGMPKERFSAKCLPNSPCSLEIQATKLEDSAVYFCASSQSNQGAGGHTFGSGTRLTVV.

Only one count was recorded for this clone. This sequence joins TRBV19 and TRBJ1-6; perhaps TRBD1 as D (5 bases). V gave up 10 bases and J gave up 5 bases, with 21 bases separating them. This CDR3 has 16 amino acids. Per germline, CDR1 LNHDA and CDR2 SQIVND (reference sequence). CDR3 region: CATQELYGGHNSPLHF. In nucleotides, the CDR3 is TGTGCCACGCAGGAATTATACGGGGGACATAATTCACCCCTCCACTTT.

The chain uses TRBV5-3 and TRBJ1-5, with a tentative D call TRBD1 (5 bases). TRBV5-3 is filed as an ORF, its function uncertain. This CDR3 has 16 amino acids. V was pared by 4 bases and J by 2 bases, with 16 bases between. The CDR3 coding sequence is TGTGCCAGAAGCCTCAAAGGGGCGGCCCGCAATCAGCCCCAGCATTTT. Amino acids: CARSLKGAARNQPQHF.

This chain links TRBV9 with TRBJ1-1, with D unresolved. The CDR3 runs to 13 residues. Trimming cost V 4 bases and J 0 bases, with 7 bases left between them. Per the germline V gene, CDR1 is SGDLS and CDR2 is YYNGEE. CDR3 nucleotide sequence: TGTGCCAGCAGCACTGCACTGAACACTGAAGCTTTCTTT. This codes for CASSTALNTEAFF.

In its sample, this clone was seen once. The V call is TRBV18, the J call TRBJ1-6; possible D gene TRBD1, 5 bases. In germline, CDR1 is KGHSH, CDR2 LQKENI. The germline V and J ends were trimmed by 6 bases and 8 bases, with 17 bases remaining between them. This CDR3 has 15 amino acids. CDR3: CASSTRGPRDSPLHF. CDR3 nucleotide sequence: TGTGCCAGCTCCACGCGCGGCCCCAGGGATTCACCCCTCCACTTT.

This chain connects TRBV5-4 to TRBJ2-7; D is unresolved. The V end was cut by 0 bases, the J end by 3 bases, with 10 bases between. The CDR3 has 14 residues. CDR1 and CDR2 (germline): SGHNT, YYREEE (reference sequence). The CDR3 coding sequence is TGTGCCAGCAGCTTGGCTGGGCAGAGCTACGAGCAGTACTTC. Translating gives CASSLAGQSYEQYF. Complete variable domain (other parts from reference TRBV5-4 and TRBJ2-7): ETGVTQSPTHLIKTRGQQVTLRCSSQSGHNTVSWYQQALGQGPQFIFQYYREEENGRGNFPPRFSGLQFPNYSSELNVNALELDDSALYLCASSLAGQSYEQYFGPGTRLTVT.